This is a list of T cell receptor beta chains from one sample in a study of T-cell memory formation after mild COVID-19. In TCRdb, the 5' RACE reads were re-called with MiXCR into one record per CDR3 protein. The table shows 580,000 or so distinct CDR3 sequences, with 15% to 20% occurring only once. The sequenced sample was PBMCs or a T cell subset sorted from them (not recorded which). Receptors originate from an adult woman who had mild COVID-19 (a few samples of this study predate the infection). Cell type and time point are not known. Each CDR3 is given with its conserved first and last residue. A D gene is named only where the DNA matches it firmly. Clone size is shown for a subset of rows, as once, few, many or a class of expanded clone.

d_call | cdr3_length | clone_size | j_call | v_call | cdr3_aa | cdr3_nt
- | 10 | - | TRBJ2-3 | TRBV19 | CATTGDTQYF | TGTGCTACGACCGGAGATACGCAGTATTTT
- | 14 | - | TRBJ1-4 | TRBV14 | CASSQAGGYEKLFF | TGTGCCAGCAGCCAGGCCGGAGGCTACGAAAAACTGTTTTTT
- | 12 | few | TRBJ1-1 | TRBV10-2 | CASSDGRTEAFF | TGCGCCAGCTCGGACGGTAGGACTGAAGCTTTCTTT
- | 15 | few | TRBJ1-1 | TRBV20-1 | CSTRAMRGLGTEAFF | TGCAGCACCAGAGCCATGAGAGGTCTGGGCACTGAAGCTTTCTTT
- | 18 | few | TRBJ2-1 | TRBV4-1 | CASSQDYARAGRHNEQFF | TGCGCCAGCAGCCAAGATTATGCACGGGCAGGGCGGCACAATGAGCAGTTCTTC
- | 14 | - | TRBJ1-2 | TRBV20-1 | CSASSPGRGYGYTF | TGCAGTGCTAGTAGCCCCGGCAGGGGCTATGGCTACACCTTC
TRBD1 | 15 | - | TRBJ1-2 | TRBV12-3/TRBV12-4 | CASSSTTGQGHGYTF | TGTGCCAGCAGTAGCACCACGGGACAGGGGCATGGCTACACCTTC
TRBD2 | 16 | few | TRBJ2-2 | TRBV5-1 | CASSPSGRGNTGELFF | TGCGCCAGCAGCCCGTCAGGGAGGGGGAACACCGGGGAGCTGTTTTTT
TRBD1 | 17 | - | TRBJ1-2 | TRBV3-1 | CASSQDIGTGVNYGYTF | TGTGCCAGCAGCCAAGATATAGGGACAGGGGTCAACTATGGCTACACCTTC
TRBD1 | 14 | - | TRBJ1-1 | TRBV5-5 | CASSWTGANTEAFF | TGTGCCAGCAGCTGGACAGGAGCGAACACTGAAGCTTTCTTT
TRBD2 | 16 | - | TRBJ2-3 | TRBV20-1 | CSAIPLAGERTDTQYF | TGCAGTGCTATCCCTCTCGCGGGGGAGCGCACAGATACGCAGTATTTT
- | 11 | - | TRBJ1-1 | TRBV2 | CASQPITEAFF | TGTGCCAGCCAGCCGATCACTGAAGCTTTCTTT
- | 14 | few | TRBJ2-3 | TRBV24-1 | CATSDFGSTDTQYF | TGTGCCACCAGTGATTTCGGGTCCACAGATACGCAGTATTTT
- | 14 | - | TRBJ2-3 | TRBV7-2 | CASSLDYSTDTQYF | TGTGCCAGCAGCTTAGATTACAGCACAGATACGCAGTATTTT
TRBD2 | 16 | - | TRBJ2-2 | TRBV9 | CASSVRAGGGTGELFF | TGTGCCAGCAGCGTAAGAGCGGGAGGAGGCACCGGGGAGCTGTTTTTT
- | 13 | few | TRBJ2-1 | TRBV13 | CASRRDAHNEQFF | TGTGCCAGCAGACGAGACGCCCACAATGAGCAGTTCTTC
- | 13 | few | TRBJ2-7 | TRBV10-3 | CAISDPGGYEQYF | TGTGCCATCAGCGACCCCGGCGGCTACGAGCAGTACTTC
- | 11 | few | TRBJ1-1 | TRBV29-1 | CSVGGWEEAFF | TGCAGCGTTGGAGGGTGGGAGGAAGCTTTCTTT
- | 14 | - | TRBJ1-4 | TRBV12-3/TRBV12-4 | CASSFAGPSEKLFF | TGTGCCAGCAGTTTTGCAGGTCCATCCGAAAAACTGTTTTTT
TRBD1 | 17 | few | TRBJ1-5 | TRBV12-3/TRBV12-4 | CASSLGWGGQSNQPQHF | TGTGCCAGCAGCCTGGGGTGGGGGGGACAGAGCAATCAGCCCCAGCATTTT
TRBD2 | 17 | few | TRBJ2-2 | TRBV19 | CASRNSGGALRTGELFF | TGTGCCAGTAGAAATAGCGGGGGGGCCTTAAGGACCGGGGAGCTGTTTTTT
TRBD2 | 18 | - | TRBJ2-3 | TRBV18 | CASSLTGGLAGNTDTQYF | TGTGCCAGCTCACTCACTGGGGGACTAGCGGGCAACACAGATACGCAGTATTTT
TRBD2 | 14 | few | TRBJ2-7 | TRBV7-9 | CASSRPLAGDLQYF | TGTGCCAGCAGCCGGCCCCTAGCGGGAGATTTGCAGTACTTC
TRBD1 | 15 | few | TRBJ1-6 | TRBV7-2 | CASSLRGQTGSPLHF | TGTGCCAGCAGCTTGAGGGGGCAGACGGGTTCACCCCTCCACTTT
TRBD1 | 15 | few | TRBJ1-1 | TRBV5-4 | CASSQGLQGHTEAFF | TGTGCCAGCAGCCAGGGTTTACAGGGGCACACTGAAGCTTTCTTT
- | 16 | - | TRBJ2-7 | TRBV6-2/TRBV6-3 | CASSPRQGSWGDEQYF | TGTGCCAGCAGCCCGAGACAGGGCTCCTGGGGGGACGAGCAGTACTTC
- | 14 | few | TRBJ1-1 | TRBV7-2 | CASSLQRTNTEAFF | TGTGCCAGCAGCTTGCAGCGAACGAACACTGAAGCTTTCTTT
TRBD1 | 16 | - | TRBJ2-5 | TRBV20-1 | CSARDLTGGEIETQYF | TGCAGTGCTAGAGATCTTACAGGGGGCGAAATAGAGACCCAGTACTTC
- | 14 | few | TRBJ1-1 | TRBV12-3/TRBV12-4 | CASSFHPGTAEAFF | TGTGCCAGCAGCTTTCATCCGGGTACAGCTGAAGCTTTCTTT
- | 16 | - | TRBJ2-5 | TRBV7-8 | CASTLTAYVPQETQYF | TGTGCCAGCACCCTGACCGCCTATGTACCACAAGAGACCCAGTACTTC
- | 13 | - | TRBJ2-2 | TRBV6-1 | CASSARPTGELFF | TGTGCCAGCAGTGCCAGGCCGACCGGGGAGCTGTTTTTT
- | 15 | few | TRBJ2-1 | TRBV21-1 | CASSNGTSIVIEQFF | TGTGCCAGCAGCAACGGGACTAGTATTGTGATTGAGCAGTTCTTC
- | 16 | - | TRBJ1-3 | TRBV7-2 | CASSLLAMTSGNTIYF | TGTGCCAGCAGCTTGCTAGCCATGACCTCTGGAAACACCATATATTTT
- | 13 | few | TRBJ2-1 | TRBV9 | CASSVGGRYEQFF | TGTGCCAGCAGCGTCGGGGGCCGCTATGAGCAGTTCTTC
- | 13 | - | TRBJ1-6 | TRBV30 | CAWSVTANSPLHF | TGTGCCTGGAGTGTAACAGCTAATTCACCCCTCCACTTT
TRBD2 | 17 | few | TRBJ2-2 | TRBV12-3/TRBV12-4 | CASTLARTGGSTGELFF | TGTGCCAGCACCCTAGCCCGGACGGGGGGATCAACCGGGGAGCTGTTTTTT
TRBD1 | 16 | few | TRBJ1-2 | TRBV5-6 | CASSRGTGDSNYGYTF | TGTGCCAGCAGCCGGGGGACAGGGGACTCTAACTATGGCTACACCTTC
- | 14 | few | TRBJ1-2 | TRBV3-1 | CASSQDLAGEGYTF | TGTGCCAGCAGCCAAGATTTGGCAGGGGAAGGCTACACCTTC
- | 14 | few | TRBJ1-2 | TRBV6-5 | CASSYSTTGYGYTF | TGTGCCAGCAGTTACTCAACGACAGGCTATGGCTACACCTTC
- | 15 | - | TRBJ1-3 | TRBV12-3/TRBV12-4 | CASSLGRVGGNTIYF | TGTGCCAGCAGTTTAGGCAGGGTTGGTGGAAACACCATATATTTT
TRBD2 | 17 | - | TRBJ2-7 | TRBV6-1 | CASSDATFSGRAYEQYF | TGTGCCAGCAGTGACGCTACCTTTAGCGGGAGGGCCTACGAGCAGTACTTC
- | 15 | - | TRBJ1-2 | TRBV18 | CASSPMESGIYGYTF | TGTGCCAGCTCACCAATGGAATCCGGAATCTATGGCTACACCTTC
- | 12 | many | TRBJ2-3 | TRBV7-2 | CASSLYTDTQYF | TGTGCCAGCAGCTTATACACAGATACGCAGTATTTT
TRBD2 | 19 | few | TRBJ2-1 | TRBV14 | CASSLNPAGALYYYNEQFF | TGTGCCAGCAGCCTGAATCCGGCGGGAGCCCTCTACTACTACAATGAGCAGTTCTTC
- | 15 | - | TRBJ1-2 | TRBV9 | CASTPLDSRVSGYTF | TGTGCCAGCACCCCCCTAGACAGTCGGGTTAGTGGCTACACCTTC
- | 14 | many | TRBJ2-3 | TRBV7-2 | CASSLRSSTDTQYF | TGTGCCAGCAGCTTAAGGTCCAGCACAGATACGCAGTATTTT
- | 16 | - | TRBJ2-5 | TRBV7-8 | CASSLPRDTPKETQYF | TGTGCCAGCAGCCTCCCTAGGGACACTCCCAAGGAGACCCAGTACTTC
- | 15 | - | TRBJ1-5 | TRBV11-1 | CASSLHGGGNQPQHF | TGTGCCAGCAGCTTACACGGGGGCGGCAATCAGCCCCAGCATTTT
- | 14 | - | TRBJ2-1 | TRBV20-1 | CSAREGTGLAEQFF | TGCAGTGCTAGAGAGGGGACCGGGCTTGCTGAGCAGTTCTTC
- | 15 | - | TRBJ1-2 | TRBV4-2 | CASSQVDSSNYGYTF | TGTGCCAGCAGCCAAGTCGACAGCTCTAACTATGGCTACACCTTC
TRBD1 | 14 | - | TRBJ2-7 | TRBV9 | CASSPPGQASEQYF | TGTGCCAGCAGCCCTCCGGGACAGGCCTCCGAGCAGTACTTC
- | 13 | many | TRBJ1-6 | TRBV2 | CASSLGLYSPLHF | TGTGCCAGCAGTTTAGGACTGTATTCACCCCTCCACTTT
- | 13 | - | TRBJ1-1 | TRBV20-1 | CSARDQVNTEAFF | TGCAGTGCTAGAGATCAGGTGAACACTGAAGCTTTCTTT
- | 14 | few | TRBJ1-2 | TRBV2 | CASLQGGPISGYTF | TGTGCCAGCCTACAGGGTGGGCCTATTAGTGGCTACACCTTC
- | 14 | few | TRBJ2-3 | TRBV5-6 | CASSLGAATDTQYF | TGTGCCAGCAGCTTGGGTGCTGCCACAGATACGCAGTATTTT
- | 12 | few | TRBJ2-7 | TRBV7-9 | CASSRTLGEQYF | TGTGCCAGCAGCCGTACTCTGGGCGAGCAGTACTTC
TRBD1 | 13 | few | TRBJ2-3 | TRBV12-3/TRBV12-4 | CASSNYRGDTQYF | TGTGCCAGCAGTAACTACAGGGGCGATACGCAGTATTTT
- | 12 | - | TRBJ1-1 | TRBV6-1 | CASGISNTEAFF | TGTGCCAGTGGAATCTCTAACACTGAAGCTTTCTTT
- | 13 | - | TRBJ2-3 | TRBV15 | CATSRGGVDTQYF | TGTGCCACCAGCAGAGGAGGGGTAGATACGCAGTATTTT